Listed here is a single T cell receptor (beta chain). The antigen remains unidentified. The CDR3 has 17 amino acids. The V end lost 0 bases, the J end lost 5 bases, and 19 bases lay between the germline ends. The germline gives CDR1 ENHRY, CDR2 SYGVKD. This sample is part of a study of T-cell reconstitution after alpha-beta-depleted transplantation in children. Study-level results: From surviving recipient T cells and thymic progenitors came the high day-60 TCRbeta diversity observed in some patients. Several hundred graft clones that had expanded were reportedly the source of alpha-beta T cells about two months after transplant.

Preparation of the TCRbeta library involved a method that used unique molecular identifiers. TCRdb redid the calling of the PCR reads with MiXCR, one entry per CDR3 protein. The table includes 600,000 to 800,000 distinct CDR3 sequences, 13% detected once. The sequence came from a girl aged 2-9 years with congenital amegakaryocytic thrombocytopenia, due to receive a stem cell transplant. The sequencing here drew on PBMCs, taken before TCRalphabeta/CD19-depleted stem cell transplant. V is TRBV10-3 and J is TRBJ1-2, with D maybe TRBD1 (6 bases). The CDR3 DNA sequence: TGTGCCATCAGTGAGTCAGATGGTGGGGGCCTAGGATATGGCTACACCTTC. Its protein product is CAISESDGGGLGYGYTF.